One sample yielded the 3 T cell receptor beta chains listed below, sequenced in a study of blood T cells in healthy people across ages. Next came a second PCR, run for about 7 to 12 cycles, which used a sample-barcoded 5' primer along with a J-beta primer mix. MiXCR was run by TCRdb on the 5' RACE reads, yielding one entry per CDR3 protein. The data contain about 780,000 distinct CDR3 sequences, 20% to 30% of them singletons. Separately, the same data were catalogued under a study of T cells of mothers and their children.

The sequencing sample was made of blood. The receptors shown here come from a boy aged 5 to 17 in good health.

V gene TRBV18 combines with J gene TRBJ1-3; D not resolved. Germline values: CDR1 KGHSH, CDR2 LQKENI. Trimming shortened V by 0 bases and J by 2 bases, and 11 bases separated the two germline ends. The CDR3 runs 16 residues. This chain's CDR3 is CASSPPNYEAGNTIYF. As DNA, the CDR3 is TGTGCCAGCTCACCACCGAATTATGAAGCTGGAAACACCATATATTTT.

This clonotype was counted only a few times. The rearrangement links TRBV5-1 to TRBJ1-5; 7 bases line up with TRBD1. Germline V gene lookup returns CDR1 SGHRS and CDR2 YFSETQ. With V trimmed by 0 bases and J by 0 bases, 6 bases remained unmatched. The CDR3 consists of 17 residues. This CDR3 is CASSLAGQADSNQPQHF. The CDR3 nucleotides read TGCGCCAGCAGCTTGGCCGGACAGGCCGATAGCAATCAGCCCCAGCATTTT. Drawing the rest from reference TRBV5-1 and TRBJ1-5, the complete variable domain is KAGVTQTPRYLIKTRGQQVTLSCSPISGHRSVSWYQQTPGQGLQFLFEYFSETQRNKGNFPGRFSGRQFSNSRSEMNVSTLELGDSALYLCASSLAGQADSNQPQHFGDGTRLSIL.

This clonotype was counted a few times. V usage is TRBV9 and J usage is TRBJ1-1; perhaps TRBD1 as D (6 bases). CDR1 SGDLS and CDR2 YYNGEE come from the germline V gene. V shed 0 bases and J shed 0 bases, with 18 bases lying between them. The CDR3 length is 18 residues. The CDR3 nucleotides read TGTGCCAGCAGCGTAGCGGAAGGGGGGGCAGGCCTGAACACTGAAGCTTTCTTT. This sequence encodes CASSVAEGGAGLNTEAFF.